These 25 T cell receptor beta chains came from one sample sequenced in a study of blood T cell repertoires in COVID-19. Libraries were prepared by immunoSEQ multiplex PCR; TCRdb keeps only in-frame clonotypes and omits some of them. The repertoire holds a few hundred thousand clones, with roughly nine tenths as singletons. Material: PBMCs or T cells enriched from blood (not recorded which). The receptors stem from a woman aged 25 to 39 who had recovered from COVID-19.

CDR3 in DNA: TGTGCCAGCAGCGTAGGACAGGGGAGTGGAAACACCATATATTTT. Protein sequence: CASSVGQGSGNTIYF. The chain is built from TRBV9 and TRBJ1-3, with TRBD1 matching over 8 bases. J was trimmed by 3 bases and V by 0 bases; bases with no gene match: 2. Germline CDR1 and CDR2: SGDLS and YYNGEE. The CDR3 length is 15 residues.

V gene TRBV6-5 combines with J gene TRBJ1-2; 7 nucleotides line up with TRBD1. The CDR3 is 13 residues long. Germline CDR1 MNHEY, CDR2 SVGAGI. The V and J ends lost 2 bases and 4 bases, in that order; junction bases with no gene match: 1. The CDR3: CASSYRGPYGYTF. The CDR3 DNA is TGTGCCAGCAGTTACAGGGGGCCCTATGGCTACACCTTC.

V and J are TRBV28 and TRBJ1-1, with TRBD1 as a possible D gene (5 bases). Between the trimmed V and J ends, which lost 3 bases and 10 bases, there was a span of 12 bases. Germline-derived CDR1 and CDR2 are MDHEN and SYDVKM. This CDR3 has 12 residues. The CDR3 nucleotides are TGTGCCAGCAGTTTGTCACAGGTGGGAGCTTTCTTT. This gives the protein CASSLSQVGAFF.

The chain has TRBV5-1 and TRBJ2-5; 8 bases fit TRBD2. The V and J ends lost 6 bases and 5 bases, in that order; junction bases with no gene match: 15. This CDR3 spans 16 amino acids. Per germline, CDR1 SGHRS and CDR2 YFSETQ. As DNA, the CDR3 is TGCGCCAGCACCCGCGGCGGGGGGCGAGGTTTGGAGACCCAGTACTTC. Translated, it gives CASTRGGGRGLETQYF. Supplemented by reference TRBV5-1 and TRBJ2-5, the full variable domain reads KAGVTQTPRYLIKTRGQQVTLSCSPISGHRSVSWYQQTPGQGLQFLFEYFSETQRNKGNFPGRFSGRQFSNSRSEMNVSTLELGDSALYLCASTRGGGRGLETQYFGPGTRLLVL.

About this clone: Other nucleotide sequences in the sample specify the same CDR3. The chain is built from TRBV3-1 (or the pseudogene TRBV3-2) and TRBJ1-3, with TRBD1 as a possible D gene (6 bases). Germline V gives CDR1 LGHDT, CDR2 YNNKEL (reference sequence). This CDR3 comprises 14 residues. V dropped 0 bases and J dropped 3 bases, with 6 bases sitting between them. For the CDR3, the DNA is TGTGCCAGCAGCCAAGAAGGGGGTGGAAACACCATATATTTT. Translated: CASSQEGGGNTIYF.

In its sample, this clone was seen a few times. The chain uses TRBV5-1 and TRBJ2-7; 7 bases line up with TRBD1. The germline CDR1 and CDR2 sequences are SGHRS and YFSETQ. There are 16 residues in the CDR3. Germline trimming cut 4 bases from V and 3 bases from J; bases unmatched to any gene: 13. The CDR3 nucleotides read TGCGCCAGCAGCCCTGATCGACAGGGTGGCGGCTACGAGCAGTACTTC. Amino acids: CASSPDRQGGGYEQYF.

This chain joins TRBV5-1 and TRBJ2-1; 8 bases are a match to TRBD2. CDR3 size: 15 residues. V was pared by 0 bases and J by 5 bases, with 4 bases of the junction left unmatched. Per germline, CDR1 SGHRS and CDR2 YFSETQ. CDR3 sequence: CASSLGLAINNEQFF. In nucleotides, the CDR3 is TGCGCCAGCAGCTTGGGACTAGCGATAAACAATGAGCAGTTCTTC.

The rearrangement links TRBV9 to TRBJ2-3; possible D gene TRBD2, 6 bases. Trimming removed 4 bases from V and 2 bases from J, with 17 bases in between. The CDR3 runs to 16 residues. Germline assignment: CDR1 SGDLS and CDR2 YYNGEE. CDR3 DNA sequence: TGTGCCAGCAGCCCGGGGAAGTGGGAGGTCACAGATACGCAGTATTTT. Translation gives CASSPGKWEVTDTQYF.

CDR3 amino acids: CASSQDTGQGGSPLHF. The DNA of the CDR3 is TGCGCCAGCAGCCAAGATACGGGACAGGGGGGATCACCCCTCCACTTT. This chain links TRBV4-1 with TRBJ1-6; 11 nucleotides match TRBD1. V gave up 0 bases and J gave up 10 bases; unmatched junction bases: 5. The CDR3 length is 16 residues. The germline V gene has CDR1 MGHRA and CDR2 YSYEKL.

The chain carries TRBV27 and TRBJ2-1, with D possibly being TRBD2 (5 bases). V lost 6 bases and J lost 6, with 24 bases in between. This CDR3 region has 17 residues. From germline, CDR1 is MNHEY and CDR2 SMNVEV (reference sequence). The CDR3 coding sequence is TGTGCCAGCAGACATAGCGTTGCGAGAGGTAGAAGCAATGAGCAGTTCTTC. Translation: CASRHSVARGRSNEQFF.

This clone appeared a few times. The CDR3 DNA is TGTGCCAGCAGCTCTGGAGACAGGTCGAATGAGCAGTTCTTC. Translation: CASSSGDRSNEQFF. This chain connects TRBV7-3 to TRBJ2-1; possibly TRBD1 for D (6 bases). Germline V gene lookup returns CDR1 SGHTA and CDR2 FQGTGA. V shed 4 bases and J shed 7 bases, with 14 bases lying between them. This CDR3 spans 14 amino acids.

The chain recombines TRBV18 with TRBJ1-5; tentatively, D is TRBD1 (6 bases). The CDR3 runs to 14 residues. Trimming took off 6 bases at V and 2 bases at J, with 11 bases between the two ends. Germline V CDR1 and CDR2: KGHSH, LQKENI. CDR3 protein: CASSATGGNQPQHF. CDR3 sequence (DNA): TGTGCCAGCTCGGCGACAGGAGGCAATCAGCCCCAGCATTTT.

This chain uses TRBV5-6 with TRBJ1-6; 8 bases fit TRBD1. This CDR3 is 15 amino acids long. The V and J ends lost 2 bases and 9 bases, in that order; junction bases with no gene match: 7. In germline, CDR1 is SGHDT, CDR2 YYEEEE. CDR3 sequence: CASSFRRDRGSPLHF. The CDR3 region has the DNA TGTGCCAGCAGCTTCCGCCGAGACAGGGGTTCACCCCTCCACTTT.

The chain joins TRBV28 to TRBJ2-2; 11 bases match TRBD1. Germline lookup yields CDR1 MDHEN and CDR2 SYDVKM. The CDR3 runs to 13 residues. J gave up 7 bases and V 11 bases, and 6 bases lay outside the gene matches. CDR3 protein: CACRDRGDGELFF. DNA of the CDR3: TGTGCCTGCCGGGACAGGGGGGACGGGGAGCTGTTTTTT.

This CDR3 is CASSTLAGASLYNEQFF. CDR3 DNA sequence: TGTGCCAGCAGCACATTAGCGGGAGCTTCGCTCTACAATGAGCAGTTCTTC. The J gene is TRBJ2-1, the V gene TRBV7-8, with 9 bases that match TRBD2. After removal of 5 bases from V and 3 bases from J, the junction contained 11 bases not matched to a gene. The CDR3 extends over 17 amino acids. Germline values: CDR1 SGHVS, CDR2 FQNEAQ.

The rearrangement links TRBV6-2 or TRBV6-3 to TRBJ1-5; D is uncertain. CDR1 and CDR2 from the germline V gene are MNHEY and SVGEGT. V was pared by 5 bases and J by 3 bases, with 5 bases between. CDR3 length: 12 amino acids. This CDR3 reads CASSGLNQPQHF. The CDR3 coding sequence is TGTGCCAGCAGTGGCCTCAATCAGCCCCAGCATTTT.

The genes are TRBV13 and TRBJ1-6; D gene ambiguous. The CDR3 has 13 amino acids. The germline V gene encodes CDR1 PRHDT and CDR2 FYEKMQ (reference sequence). Deletions cut 0 bases from V and 8 bases from J, with 5 bases between. CDR3 DNA sequence: TGTGCCAGCAGCTTAGGTACGGATTCACCCCTCCACTTT. Its translation: CASSLGTDSPLHF.

The rearrangement uses TRBV7-2 and TRBJ1-1; the D is unclear. The V gene's germline CDR1 is SGHTA and CDR2 FQGNSA. This CDR3 is built from 16 residues. V was pared by 5 bases and J by 5 bases, with 21 bases between. CDR3 region: CASSPGWVTGYTEAFF. The CDR3 DNA sequence: TGTGCCAGCAGCCCGGGTTGGGTTACGGGTTATACTGAAGCTTTCTTT.

The V gene is TRBV19, the J gene TRBJ1-1; TRBD1 matches at 7 bases. Germline CDR1 LNHDA, CDR2 SQIVND (reference sequence). The CDR3 spans 14 residues. Germline trimming cut 6 bases from V and 1 base from J; bases unmatched to any gene: 5. This CDR3 is CASSTGARNTEAFF. The CDR3 coding sequence is TGTGCCAGTAGCACAGGGGCACGGAACACTGAAGCTTTCTTT.

The chain uses TRBV2 and TRBJ1-6, with 8 bases that match TRBD1. The V and J ends lost 10 bases and 6 bases, in that order; junction bases with no gene match: 5. Per germline, CDR1 SNHLY and CDR2 FYNNEI. This CDR3 comprises 13 residues. CDR3 in DNA: TGTGCCACCACAGGGGGGCGTAATTCACCCCTCCACTTT. Amino acids: CATTGGRNSPLHF. The full variable domain, in which reference TRBV2 and TRBJ1-6 provide the parts outside the CDR3, is EPEVTQTPSHQVTQMGQEVILRCVPISNHLYFYWYRQILGQKVEFLVSFYNNEISEKSEIFDDQFSVERPDGSNFTLKIRSTKLEDSAMYFCATTGGRNSPLHFGNGTRLTVT.

V is TRBV11-3 and J is TRBJ2-3; TRBD2 matches 8 bases. Trimming at V came to 5 bases and at J to 1 base, leaving 5 bases not matched to a gene. CDR1 and CDR2 (germline): SGHNT, YENEEA. The CDR3 contains 15 residues. The CDR3 bases are TGTGCCAGCAGCCGCGGGGGGACGGGCACAGATACGCAGTATTTT. Amino acid sequence: CASSRGGTGTDTQYF.

This chain uses TRBV19 with TRBJ1-3; no firm D call. Germline CDR1 is LNHDA and CDR2 is SQIVND (reference sequence). The CDR3 has 15 amino acids. V lost 9 bases to trimming and J lost 2 bases, with 17 bases between them. This CDR3 reads CASRPPSGTGNTIYF. The CDR3 DNA reads TGTGCCAGCCGCCCCCCTTCGGGTACTGGAAACACCATATATTTT.

This clone was seen once. The chain is built from TRBV6-2 or TRBV6-3 and TRBJ2-7; 12 bases are shared with TRBD2. The CDR3 spans 19 residues. The V segment lost 6 bases and the J segment 3 bases; nucleotides outside the gene matches: 18. Looked up from germline, CDR1 is MNHEY and CDR2 is SVGEGT. The CDR3, as DNA: TGTGCCAGCAGCCGACGAACTAGCGGGGGGCCTTCTAACCGCTACGAGCAGTACTTC. Translation: CASSRRTSGGPSNRYEQYF.

The chain carries TRBV7-9 and TRBJ1-2; D remains unclear. Germline assignment: CDR1 SEHNR and CDR2 FQNEAQ (reference sequence). The CDR3 has 15 residues. V lost 0 bases and J lost 9, with 17 bases in between. CDR3 sequence (DNA): TGTGCCAGCAGCTTAGCTTCCGGGTCGTCAGTACGCTACACCTTC. Translated, it gives CASSLASGSSVRYTF.

This clone was seen a single time. The V and J genes are TRBV11-2 and TRBJ2-7, with D unclear. Deletions cut 2 bases from V and 2 bases from J, with 16 bases between. CDR3 size: 16 residues. The V gene's germline CDR1 is SGHAT and CDR2 FQNNGV. In DNA, the CDR3 is TGTGCCAGCAGCTTATCCTCGGCGGCGCGGACCTACGAGCAGTACTTC. This sequence encodes CASSLSSAARTYEQYF. The variable domain in full, with the rest retrieved from reference TRBV11-2 and TRBJ2-7, is EAGVAQSPRYKIIEKRQSVAFWCNPISGHATLYWYQQILGQGPKLLIQFQNNGVVDDSQLPKDRFSAERLKGVDSTLKIQPAKLEDSAVYLCASSLSSAARTYEQYFGPGTRLTVT.